The clone carrying this T cell receptor beta chain occurred once. Libraries were prepared by immunoSEQ multiplex PCR; TCRdb keeps only in-frame clonotypes and omits some of them. The repertoire includes roughly 14,000 clones, around 70% of them detected once, and approximately 62% sits in the top ten. Per the germline V gene, CDR1 is MDHEN and CDR2 is SYDVKM. This CDR3 contains 12 residues. Trimming left V 7 bases short and J 11 bases short, with 17 bases between. This entry comes from a study of T cell repertoires in MIS-A myocarditis. The receptor was isolated from a man aged 18 to 29 with fulminant myocarditis from multisystem inflammatory syndrome in adults (MIS-A) after COVID-19. The sequenced material came from left ventricle heart tissue obtained at autopsy. The chain joins TRBV28 to TRBJ1-1; unclear D gene. This chain's CDR3 is CASIGDLPKAFF. The CDR3 nucleotides are TGTGCCAGCATCGGGGATCTTCCCAAGGCTTTCTTT.